This section outlines one T cell receptor (beta chain) sequence together with its context. The antigen is unknown. A sample-barcoded 5' primer and a J-beta primer mix were used in a second PCR of roughly 7 to 12 cycles. Each cDNA molecule, via a template-switch adaptor with 12 random nucleotides, was tagged. In TCRdb, the 5' RACE reads were re-called with MiXCR into one record per CDR3 protein. The sample holds around 2 million distinct CDR3 sequences, 30% to 40% seen once. The CDR3 sequence is 13 residues long. Germline assignment: CDR1 SEHNR and CDR2 FQNEAQ (reference sequence). Between the trimmed V and J ends, which lost 5 bases and 4 bases, there was a span of 12 bases. The data are from a study of blood T cells in healthy people across ages. Study results and limitations: Long-lived and aged donors differed, with more naive CD4+ cells and higher diversity in the long-lived. Calculation of diversity from one million T cells yielded estimates considered to be underestimates.

Sequences were obtained from blood. The receptor's source is a human donor in good health. This rearrangement joins TRBV7-9 to TRBJ2-7; D may correspond to TRBD1 or TRBD2 (5 bases each). CDR3 sequence (DNA): TGTGCCAGCAGCCCACGGGGCGATTACGAGCAGTACTTC. Its translation is CASSPRGDYEQYF. Complete variable domain (other parts from reference TRBV7-9 and TRBJ2-7): DTGVSQNPRHKITKRGQNVTFRCDPISEHNRLYWYRQTLGQGPEFLTYFQNEAQLEKSRLLSDRFSAERPKGSFSTLEIQRTEQGDSAMYLCASSPRGDYEQYFGPGTRLTVT.